This T cell receptor (beta chain) emerged from a study of molecular identifiers for immune sequencing clone quantification. Study summary: In replicates, RNA taken from roughly 21,000 or 96,000 naive CD8 cells was divided five ways, and four portions underwent sequencing. Overall study results and limits: Spiked TCR RNA from one Jurkat cell reportedly showed up when mixed among around 1 million naive cells.

Germline values: CDR1 LGHNA, CDR2 YSLEER. The CDR3 sequence is 17 residues long. V lost 0 bases and J lost 2; bases outside the gene matches: 5. For naive CD8 T cells, sorting used the CD8+CD4-CCR7+CD45RA+ phenotype. This clonotype was detected many times. Antigen unknown. Listed TCR primers, together with previously described methods, were used for the bulk TCR libraries. TCRdb used MiXCR to reprocess the PCR reads, holding one entry per CDR3 protein. Here the sample spans about 640,000 distinct CDR3 sequences, 20% being singletons. The chain uses TRBV4-3 and TRBJ2-5; 11 nucleotides match TRBD2. The receptor comes from a human donor in good health. Some libraries in this study had Jurkat cell RNA spiked in. Sequencing was done on a sample of naive CD8+ T cells from blood, with Jurkat cell RNA spiked in. Subset in this sample: FACS-sorted CD8+CD4-CCR7+CD45RA+ naive T cells. DNA of the CDR3: TGCGCCAGCAGCCAAGATCTGGCTAGCGGGGGGCAAGAGACCCAGTACTTC. Protein product: CASSQDLASGGQETQYF.